This T cell receptor beta chain comes out of a study of metastatic and nonmetastatic thyroid tumors. Looking at the study overall: Where malignant and benign thyroid patients were concerned, repertoires were compared across blood and tumor or nodule tissue. Whole-study results and caveats: Malignant tumors reportedly showed significantly higher TCR beta diversity than benign nodules in both blood and tumor.

In the original processing: The authors used CDR3 differences across clinicopathological groups to build a distant-metastasis classifier for papillary thyroid cancer. TCRdb re-clonotyped the PCR reads via MiXCR. TCRdb, rather than the study authors, made the V and J calls. The sample contains approximately 40,000 clones, roughly 50% of which appear only once. Thyroid surgery was preceded by no treatment in any patient. Trimming at V came to 4 bases and at J to 8 bases, leaving 7 bases not matched to a gene. The CDR3 spans 14 residues. CDR1 is LNHNV and CDR2 is YYDKDF in the germline V gene (reference sequence). At least ten counts were recorded for this clone. Antigen specificity is unknown.

V usage is TRBV15 and J usage is TRBJ2-1; 8 bases map to TRBD1. The receptor was derived from a male donor with papillary thyroid cancer or a benign thyroid nodule (not recorded which). Some clones in this sample may be carry-over from other donors' samples. The material sequenced was tumor tissue. The CDR3 is CATSTYRGADEQFF. As DNA, the CDR3 is TGTGCCACCAGCACTTACAGGGGGGCGGATGAGCAGTTCTTC.